This TCR beta chain derives from a study of T cells after yellow fever vaccination. Whole-study findings and limits: Bulk-population clonotypes that are abundant could appear as contaminants in FACS-sorted repertoires. Primary-vaccination clones mostly resurfaced post-booster (under 98% CD4, approximately 89% CD8).

Regarding this clonotype: No antigen is known for it.

TCRdb reanalysed the 5' RACE reads using MiXCR and keeps one entry per CDR3 protein. In the table there are more than 300,000 distinct CDR3 sequences, roughly a tenth of which are singletons. This CDR3 spans 16 amino acids. The ends were cut back, 4 bases at V and 4 bases at J, with 17 bases in the middle. Per the germline V gene, CDR1 is MNHNS and CDR2 is SASEGT. The receptor was derived from a man aged 18 to 35 who received the YFV17D yellow fever vaccine. Specimen: CD4+ T cells sorted from PBMCs, collected 45 days after the yellow fever booster vaccination. V usage is TRBV6-1 and J usage is TRBJ2-1, with D unclear. CDR3 sequence reads: CASSVPRLDRYNEQFF. CDR3 bases: TGTGCCAGCAGTGTCCCCCGACTGGATCGTTACAATGAGCAGTTCTTC.